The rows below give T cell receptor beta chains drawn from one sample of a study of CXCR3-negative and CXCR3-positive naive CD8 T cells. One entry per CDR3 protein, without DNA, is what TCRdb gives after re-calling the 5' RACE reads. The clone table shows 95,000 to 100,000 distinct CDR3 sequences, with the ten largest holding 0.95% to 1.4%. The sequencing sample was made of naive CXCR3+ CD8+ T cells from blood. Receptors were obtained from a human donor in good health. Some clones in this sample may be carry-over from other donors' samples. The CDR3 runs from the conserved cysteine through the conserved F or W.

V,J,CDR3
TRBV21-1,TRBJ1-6,CASSKGRDGSPYNSPLHF
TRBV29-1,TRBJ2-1,CSVYLASYNEQFF
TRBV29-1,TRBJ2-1,CSVGTSGRSYNEQFF
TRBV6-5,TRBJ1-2,CASSTDRTGNYGYTF
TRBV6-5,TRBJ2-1,CASSYFKRDGEQFF
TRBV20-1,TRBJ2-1,CSARDRGLPYNEQFF
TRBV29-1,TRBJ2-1,CSVEPQGSYNEQFF
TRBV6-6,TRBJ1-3,CASSPISGNTIYF
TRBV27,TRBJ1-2,CASSSPVGVSYGYTF
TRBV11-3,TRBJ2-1,CASSLRQPSINEQFF
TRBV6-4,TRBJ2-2,CASSTLQGNTGELFF
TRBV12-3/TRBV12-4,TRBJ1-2,CASSSGTDYYGYTF
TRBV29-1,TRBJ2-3,CSVEDSAADTQYF
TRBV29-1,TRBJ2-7,CSAYRGYEQYF
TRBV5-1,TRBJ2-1,CASSPGGWDSLYPPHNEQFF
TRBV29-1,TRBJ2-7,CSVEDLDIYEQYF
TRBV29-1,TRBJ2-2,CSVVGTSENTGELFF
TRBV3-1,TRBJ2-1,CASSQDSLLTRADSYNEQFF
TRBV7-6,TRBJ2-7,CASSLTGDYEQYF
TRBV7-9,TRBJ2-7,CASSLEGVYEQYF
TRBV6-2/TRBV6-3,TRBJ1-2,CASSSLDSRHGYTF
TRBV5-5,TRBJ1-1,CASSLTTNTEAFF
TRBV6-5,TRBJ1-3,CASSFGQAWGNTIYF
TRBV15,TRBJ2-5,CATSRVSQETQYF
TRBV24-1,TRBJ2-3,CATSDRGEVADTQYF
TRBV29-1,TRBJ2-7,CSAQQGYEQYF
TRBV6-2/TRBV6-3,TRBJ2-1,CASTRSALAGALPYNEQFF
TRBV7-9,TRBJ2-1,CASSLVQGARNEQFF
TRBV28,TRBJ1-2,CASSYRDSDGYTF
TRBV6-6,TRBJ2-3,CASSYLRQGRADTQYF
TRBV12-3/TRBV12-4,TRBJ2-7,CASSLNVGTGGSYEQYF
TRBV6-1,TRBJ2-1,CASSEYAGTGGNEQFF
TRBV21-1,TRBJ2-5,CASSKRRTVGWKETQYF
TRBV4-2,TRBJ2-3,CASSHDVTPDTQYF
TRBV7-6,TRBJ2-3,CASSLVGSTDTQYF
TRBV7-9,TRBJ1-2,CASSLARQAYYGYTF
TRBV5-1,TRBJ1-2,CASSLEAEIYGYTF
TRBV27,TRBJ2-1,CASSLKGGGAYNEQFF
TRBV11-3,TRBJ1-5,CASSFYNQGQPQHF
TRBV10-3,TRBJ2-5,CAISEPDRGEQETQYF
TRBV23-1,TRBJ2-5,CASSETGGRETQYF
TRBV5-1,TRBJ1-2,CASSQGGGYTF
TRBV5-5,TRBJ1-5,CASSLAGTGYSNQPQHF
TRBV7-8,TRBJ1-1,CASSLTRLTMNTEAFF
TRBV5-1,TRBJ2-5,CASRRVGQETQYF
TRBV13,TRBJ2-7,CASSAQGESLHEQYF
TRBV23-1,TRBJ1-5,CASSQSGTGKRSNQPQHF
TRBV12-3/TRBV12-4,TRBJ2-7,CASSGDREYSYEQYF
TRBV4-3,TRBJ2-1,CASSHLPWDRVRNNDNEQFF
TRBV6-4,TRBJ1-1,CASSPGVNTEAFF
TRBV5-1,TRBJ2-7,CASSRTQGAWDYEQYF
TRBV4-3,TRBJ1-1,CASSQDRIGQLNTEAFF